One and the same sample provided the 2 T cell receptor beta chains below, sequenced in a study of cytomegalovirus exposure and HLA in healthy donors. PCR employed 60 Vbeta and 13 Jbeta primers. Measured with immunoSEQ multiplex PCR; TCRdb has only the in-frame clones, and not every one. The sample shows hundreds of thousands of clones, around 83% of them seen only once. Sequenced sample: PBMCs. The receptors were sampled from a girl aged 10 to 17 in good health and CMV-seronegative.

This rearrangement joins TRBV19 to TRBJ2-1, with D perhaps matching TRBD1 (7 bases). The CDR3 loop spans 14 amino acids. V was clipped by 7 bases and J by 8 bases, with 18 bases between them. Germline CDR1 LNHDA, CDR2 SQIVND (reference sequence). The CDR3 reads CASTPGGLSDEQFF. CDR3 DNA: TGTGCCAGTACCCCAGGGGGGTTGAGTGATGAGCAGTTCTTC.

This clone has just one count. The gene calls are TRBV7-2 and TRBJ1-5, with D perhaps TRBD1 (6 bases). CDR1 is SGHTA, CDR2 FQGNSA, per germline. The CDR3 covers 13 residues. V lost 5 bases and J lost 4, with 9 bases in between. CDR3 coding DNA: TGTGCCAGCAGCGCGCAGGGGAATCAGCCCCAGCATTTT. This translates into CASSAQGNQPQHF.